This T cell receptor (beta chain) was observed in a study of Ad26.COV2.S vaccination and SARS-CoV-2 variants. Study-level background: A COV1001 Ad26.COV2.S trial-arm participant provided the sample. The study gave Ad26.COV2.S intramuscularly, once or twice 56 days apart.

Study results and caveats: CD8+ and CD4+ T cells specific for spike reportedly responded with substantial breadth after vaccination. The TCR-based breadth and depth measures might underestimate overall T cell responses.

Produced via immunoSEQ multiplex PCR; TCRdb's table is partial and in-frame only. The table has about 680,000 clones, roughly 90% seen once. On this clone: Its specificity is unknown.

Treatment: around 19 received Ad26.COV2.S at low or high dose, single or two shots; several received placebo; per-sample allocation not given. Vaccine and placebo recipients were sampled on day 63 after the first injection. The CDR3 totals 15 residues. This material consisted of peripheral blood, taken in a trial of Ad26.COV2.S vaccine versus placebo. This TCR was sampled from a person aged 18-60 years who received the Ad26.COV2.S COVID-19 vaccine or a placebo. V usage is TRBV21-1 and J usage is TRBJ2-5; the table assigns TRBD2, which was not confirmed against the DNA. TRBV21-1 is a documented pseudogene. CDR3 in DNA: TGTGCCAGCAGCAAAGAATGGAGAGTTGGGGAGACCCAGTACTTC. This codes for CASSKEWRVGETQYF.